The 6 T cell receptor beta chains reported below all come from one sample, sequenced in a study of cytomegalovirus exposure and HLA in healthy donors. Researchers ran the PCR with 60 Vbeta and 13 Jbeta primers. Some clones are missing from TCRdb's copy, which holds only in-frame ones; the method was immunoSEQ multiplex PCR. The data show some 160,000 clones, with 60% to 85% seen just once and around 1.5% held by the top ten. The specimen was PBMCs. The origin of the receptors is a woman younger than 45 in good health and CMV-seronegative.

The genes are TRBV2 and TRBJ1-1; no definite D call. Trimming stripped 3 bases from V and 1 base from J, with 3 bases between. Germline CDR1 is SNHLY and CDR2 is FYNNEI. The CDR3 has 12 amino acids. For the CDR3, the DNA is TGTGCCAGCAGTGATCAGAACACTGAAGCTTTCTTT. Translation gives CASSDQNTEAFF.

The chain recombines TRBV11-3 with TRBJ2-7; tentative D call: TRBD1 (6 bases). Between the trimmed V and J ends, which lost 5 bases and 4 bases, there was a span of 15 bases. Germline V CDR1 and CDR2: SGHNT, YENEEA. The CDR3 totals 14 residues. The CDR3 coding sequence is TGTGCCAGCAGCACTTCCGGGACAACATACGAGCAGTACTTC. The encoded protein is CASSTSGTTYEQYF. The full variable domain, its missing parts supplied by reference TRBV11-3 and TRBJ2-7, is EAGVVQSPRYKIIEKKQPVAFWCNPISGHNTLYWYLQNLGQGPELLIRYENEEAVDDSQLPKDRFSAERLKGVDSTLKIQPAELGDSAVYLCASSTSGTTYEQYFGPGTRLTVT.

This chain uses TRBV30 with TRBJ2-3, with D perhaps matching TRBD2 (6 bases). CDR3 length: 15 amino acids. With 1 base removed from V and 0 bases from J, the gap between germline ends came to 11 bases. Germline V lookup: CDR1 GTSNPN, CDR2 SVGIG (reference sequence). The CDR3 DNA reads TGTGCCTGGAGTGGGGGGGTGGGGAGCACAGATACGCAGTATTTT. Protein product: CAWSGGVGSTDTQYF.

A word on this clone: A read error may produce the germline difference seen at one junction end. The chain uses TRBV7-7 and TRBJ2-3; 12 bases line up with TRBD1. Germline-derived CDR1 and CDR2 are SSHAT and FNYEAQ (reference sequence). The CDR3 sequence is 16 residues long. In DNA, the CDR3 is TGTGCTAGCAGCTTAGGGACAGGGGGCTCTTCAGATACGCAGTATTTT. This sequence encodes CASSLGTGGSSDTQYF. Together with reference TRBV7-7 and TRBJ2-3, the CDR3 gives the full variable domain: GAGVSQSPRYKVTKRGQDVTLRCDPISSHATLYWYQQALGQGPEFLTYFNYEAQPDKSGLPSDRFSAERPEGSISTLTIQRTEQRDSAMYRCASSLGTGGSSDTQYFGPGTRLTVL.

The chain has TRBV6-6 and TRBJ2-3; 7 positions match TRBD1. The V segment lost 2 bases and the J segment 1 base; nucleotides outside the gene matches: 0. The V gene's germline CDR1 is MNHNY and CDR2 SVGAGI (reference sequence). The CDR3 totals 14 residues. The CDR3 region has the DNA TGTGCCAGCAGTTACGGACAGGGCACAGATACGCAGTATTTT. Translating it yields CASSYGQGTDTQYF.

This chain uses TRBV15 with TRBJ2-1, with 11 bases matching TRBD2. The trim removed 3 bases at V and 4 bases at J, leaving 5 bases unmatched. The CDR3 consists of 16 residues. In germline, CDR1 is LNHNV, CDR2 YYDKDF (reference sequence). The CDR3 reads CATSSHTSGGYNEQFF. CDR3 sequence (DNA): TGTGCCACCAGCAGCCACACTAGCGGGGGTTACAATGAGCAGTTCTTC.